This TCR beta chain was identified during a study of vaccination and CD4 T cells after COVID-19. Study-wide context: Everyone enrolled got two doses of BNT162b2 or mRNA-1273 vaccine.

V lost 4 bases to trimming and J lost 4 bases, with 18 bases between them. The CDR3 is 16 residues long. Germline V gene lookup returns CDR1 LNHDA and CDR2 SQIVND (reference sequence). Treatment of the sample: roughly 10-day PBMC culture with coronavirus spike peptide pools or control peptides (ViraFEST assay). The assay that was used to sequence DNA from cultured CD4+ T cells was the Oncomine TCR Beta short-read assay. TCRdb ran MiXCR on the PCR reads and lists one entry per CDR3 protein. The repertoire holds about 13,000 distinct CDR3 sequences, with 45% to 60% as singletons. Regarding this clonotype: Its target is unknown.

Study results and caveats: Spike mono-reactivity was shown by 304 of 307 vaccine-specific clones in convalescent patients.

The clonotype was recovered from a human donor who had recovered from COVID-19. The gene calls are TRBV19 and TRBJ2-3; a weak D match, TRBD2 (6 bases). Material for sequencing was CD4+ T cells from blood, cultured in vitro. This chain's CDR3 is CASSSQGLVFPDTQYF. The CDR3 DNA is TGTGCCAGTAGTAGTCAGGGACTCGTCTTCCCAGATACGCAGTATTTT. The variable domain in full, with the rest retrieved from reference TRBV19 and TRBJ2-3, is DGGITQSPKYLFRKEGQNVTLSCEQNLNHDAMYWYRQDPGQGLRLIYYSQIVNDFQKGDIAEGYSVSREKKESFPLTVTSAQKNPTAFYLCASSSQGLVFPDTQYFGPGTRLTVL.